This T cell receptor beta chain is drawn from a study of cytomegalovirus exposure and HLA in healthy donors. At the level of the study: Most genotyped donors, 75% to 85% of about 430, had Caucasian-associated genetic ancestry.

Whole-study findings and limits: HLA-A and HLA-B allele assignments for most subjects were reportedly predicted accurately using TCR beta sequences.

Regarding this clone: Its antigen is not identified.

60 Vbeta and 13 Jbeta primers were used in PCR. The assay was immunoSEQ multiplex PCR, and TCRdb's table has in-frame clones only and misses some. Of 120,000 to 150,000 clones listed, 55% to 80% are singletons. The ends were cut back, 0 bases at V and 3 bases at J, with 8 bases in the middle. There are 14 residues in the CDR3. CDR1 is SGDLS and CDR2 is YYNGEE in the germline V gene. The TCR originated in a human donor in good health. Sample: PBMCs. The J gene is TRBJ2-3, the V gene TRBV9, with D perhaps TRBD2 (5 bases). The CDR3 region is CASSVGPGTDTQYF. The CDR3 nucleotides read TGTGCCAGCAGCGTAGGACCGGGGACAGATACGCAGTATTTT. The full variable domain, its missing parts supplied by reference TRBV9 and TRBJ2-3, is DSGVTQTPKHLITATGQRVTLRCSPRSGDLSVYWYQQSLDQGLQFLIQYYNGEERAKGNILERFSAQQFPDLHSELNLSSLELGDSALYFCASSVGPGTDTQYFGPGTRLTVL.